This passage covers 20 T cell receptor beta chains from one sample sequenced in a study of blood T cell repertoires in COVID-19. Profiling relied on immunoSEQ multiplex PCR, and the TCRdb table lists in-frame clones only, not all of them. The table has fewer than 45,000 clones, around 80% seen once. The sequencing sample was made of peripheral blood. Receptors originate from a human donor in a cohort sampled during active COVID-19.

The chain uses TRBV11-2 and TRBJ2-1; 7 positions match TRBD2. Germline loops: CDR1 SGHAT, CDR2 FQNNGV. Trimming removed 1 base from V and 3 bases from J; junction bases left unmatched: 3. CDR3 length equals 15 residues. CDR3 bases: TGTGCCAGCAGCTTAGGGGGGGGTTTCTACAATGAGCAGTTCTTC. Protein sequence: CASSLGGGFYNEQFF.

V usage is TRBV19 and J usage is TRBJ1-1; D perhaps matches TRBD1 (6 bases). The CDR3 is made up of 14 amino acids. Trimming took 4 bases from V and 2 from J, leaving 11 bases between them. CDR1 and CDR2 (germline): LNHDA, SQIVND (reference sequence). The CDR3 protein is CASSKTGSNTEAFF. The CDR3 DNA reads TGTGCCAGTAGTAAAACAGGGAGTAACACTGAAGCTTTCTTT. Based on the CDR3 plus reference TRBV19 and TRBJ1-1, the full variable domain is DGGITQSPKYLFRKEGQNVTLSCEQNLNHDAMYWYRQDPGQGLRLIYYSQIVNDFQKGDIAEGYSVSREKKESFPLTVTSAQKNPTAFYLCASSKTGSNTEAFFGQGTRLTVV.

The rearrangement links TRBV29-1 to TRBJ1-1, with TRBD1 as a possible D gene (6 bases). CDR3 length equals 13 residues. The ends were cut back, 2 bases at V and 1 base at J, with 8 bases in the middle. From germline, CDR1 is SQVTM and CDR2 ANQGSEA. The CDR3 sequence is CSVEWGQNTEAFF. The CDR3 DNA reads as TGCAGCGTTGAATGGGGGCAGAACACTGAAGCTTTCTTT.

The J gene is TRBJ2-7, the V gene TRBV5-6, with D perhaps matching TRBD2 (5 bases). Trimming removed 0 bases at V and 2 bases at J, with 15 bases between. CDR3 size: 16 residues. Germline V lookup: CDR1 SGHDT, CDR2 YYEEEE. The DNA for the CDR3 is TGTGCCAGCAGCTTGGGGCCCGATGGAGGTCCCTACGAGCAGTACTTC. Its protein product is CASSLGPDGGPYEQYF. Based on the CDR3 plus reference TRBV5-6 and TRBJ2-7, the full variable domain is DAGVTQSPTHLIKTRGQQVTLRCSPKSGHDTVSWYQQALGQGPQFIFQYYEEEERQRGNFPDRFSGHQFPNYSSELNVNALLLGDSALYLCASSLGPDGGPYEQYFGPGTRLTVT.

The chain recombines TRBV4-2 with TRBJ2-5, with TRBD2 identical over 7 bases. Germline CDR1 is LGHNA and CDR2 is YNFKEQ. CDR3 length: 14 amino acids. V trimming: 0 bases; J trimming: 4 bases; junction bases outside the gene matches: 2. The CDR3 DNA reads TGTGCCAGCAGCCAAGATGGGGGGGGAGAGACCCAGTACTTC. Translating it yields CASSQDGGGETQYF.

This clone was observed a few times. The CDR3 DNA reads TGTGCCAGTATGGACAGGGCGGAAACCGGGGAGCTGTTTTTT. Translating it yields CASMDRAETGELFF. The V and J genes are TRBV19 and TRBJ2-2, with 8 bases that match TRBD1. The CDR3 has 14 residues. J was trimmed by 5 bases and V by 7 bases; bases with no gene match: 6. Germline lookup yields CDR1 LNHDA and CDR2 SQIVND (reference sequence).

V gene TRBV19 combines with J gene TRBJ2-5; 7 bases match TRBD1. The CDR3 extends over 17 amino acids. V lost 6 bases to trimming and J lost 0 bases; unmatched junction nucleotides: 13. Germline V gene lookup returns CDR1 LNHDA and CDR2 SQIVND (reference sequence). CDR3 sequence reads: CASSTRQGSVHQETQYF. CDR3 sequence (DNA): TGTGCCAGTAGCACCAGACAGGGATCGGTTCACCAAGAGACCCAGTACTTC.

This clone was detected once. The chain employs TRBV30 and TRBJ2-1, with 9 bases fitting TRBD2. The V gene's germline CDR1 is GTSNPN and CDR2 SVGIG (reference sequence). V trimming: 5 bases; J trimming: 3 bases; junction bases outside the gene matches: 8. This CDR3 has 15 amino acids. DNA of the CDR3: TGTGCCTGGGGATATAGCGGGAGTAACTACAATGAGCAGTTCTTC. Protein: CAWGYSGSNYNEQFF.

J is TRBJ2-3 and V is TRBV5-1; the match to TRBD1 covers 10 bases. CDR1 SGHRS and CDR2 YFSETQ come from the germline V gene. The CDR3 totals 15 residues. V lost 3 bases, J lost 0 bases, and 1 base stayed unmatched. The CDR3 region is CASSSGQGSTDTQYF. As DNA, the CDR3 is TGCGCCAGCAGCTCGGGACAGGGGAGCACAGATACGCAGTATTTT.

The CDR3 DNA follows: TGTGCCAGCAGTGGCCAGCTCAAGGGGGCTATTGGCAATCAGCCCCAGCATTTT. It yields the protein CASSGQLKGAIGNQPQHF. This chain connects TRBV6-1 to TRBJ1-5; 7 bases agree with TRBD1. The V gene's germline CDR1 is MNHNS and CDR2 SASEGT. This CDR3 region has 18 residues. The ends lost 4 bases at V and 2 bases at J; junction bases unmatched: 14.

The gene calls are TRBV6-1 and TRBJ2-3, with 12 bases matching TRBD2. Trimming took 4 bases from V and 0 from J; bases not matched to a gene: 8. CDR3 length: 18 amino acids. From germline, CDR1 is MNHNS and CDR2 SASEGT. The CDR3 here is CASSGLAGGPRSTDTQYF. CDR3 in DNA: TGTGCCAGCAGTGGGCTAGCGGGAGGGCCCCGGAGCACAGATACGCAGTATTTT.

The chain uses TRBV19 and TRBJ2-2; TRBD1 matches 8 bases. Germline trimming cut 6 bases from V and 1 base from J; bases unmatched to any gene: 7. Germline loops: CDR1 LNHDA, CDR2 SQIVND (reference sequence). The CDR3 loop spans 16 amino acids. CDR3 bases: TGTGCCAGTAGGCCAGCCGGGACAGGGAACACCGGGGAGCTGTTTTTT. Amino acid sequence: CASRPAGTGNTGELFF. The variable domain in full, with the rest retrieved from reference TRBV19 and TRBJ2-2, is DGGITQSPKYLFRKEGQNVTLSCEQNLNHDAMYWYRQDPGQGLRLIYYSQIVNDFQKGDIAEGYSVSREKKESFPLTVTSAQKNPTAFYLCASRPAGTGNTGELFFGEGSRLTVL.

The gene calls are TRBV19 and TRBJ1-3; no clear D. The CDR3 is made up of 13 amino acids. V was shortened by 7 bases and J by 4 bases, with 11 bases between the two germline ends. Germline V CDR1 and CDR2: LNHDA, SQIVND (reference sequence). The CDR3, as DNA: TGTGCCAGTAAGCAAAGCGACGGAAACACCATATATTTT. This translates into CASKQSDGNTIYF.

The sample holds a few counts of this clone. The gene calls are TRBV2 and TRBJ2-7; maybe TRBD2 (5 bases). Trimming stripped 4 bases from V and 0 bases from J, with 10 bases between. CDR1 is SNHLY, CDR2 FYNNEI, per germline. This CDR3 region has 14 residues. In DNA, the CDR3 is TGTGCCAGCAGTGCGGACGGGAACTCCTACGAGCAGTACTTC. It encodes CASSADGNSYEQYF. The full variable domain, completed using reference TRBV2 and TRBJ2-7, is EPEVTQTPSHQVTQMGQEVILRCVPISNHLYFYWYRQILGQKVEFLVSFYNNEISEKSEIFDDQFSVERPDGSNFTLKIRSTKLEDSAMYFCASSADGNSYEQYFGPGTRLTVT.

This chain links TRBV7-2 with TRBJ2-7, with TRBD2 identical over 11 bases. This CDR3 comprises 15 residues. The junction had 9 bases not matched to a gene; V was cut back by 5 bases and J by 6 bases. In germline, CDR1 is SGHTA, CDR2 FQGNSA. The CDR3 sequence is CASSVTSGSRSEQYF. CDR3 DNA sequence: TGTGCCAGCAGCGTCACTAGCGGGAGCCGCTCCGAGCAGTACTTC. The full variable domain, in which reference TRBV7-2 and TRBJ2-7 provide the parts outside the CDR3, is GAGVSQSPSNKVTEKGKDVELRCDPISGHTALYWYRQSLGQGLEFLIYFQGNSAPDKSGLPSDRFSAERTGGSVSTLTIQRTQQEDSAVYLCASSVTSGSRSEQYFGPGTRLTVT.

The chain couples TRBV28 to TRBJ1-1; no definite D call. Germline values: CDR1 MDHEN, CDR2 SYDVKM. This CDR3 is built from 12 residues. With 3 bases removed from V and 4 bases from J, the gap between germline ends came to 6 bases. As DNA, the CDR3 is TGTGCCAGCAGTTTTTCGGGCACTGAAGCTTTCTTT. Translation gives CASSFSGTEAFF. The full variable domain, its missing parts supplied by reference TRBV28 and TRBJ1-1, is DVKVTQSSRYLVKRTGEKVFLECVQDMDHENMFWYRQDPGLGLRLIYFSYDVKMKEKGDIPEGYSVSREKKERFSLILESASTNQTSMYLCASSFSGTEAFFGQGTRLTVV.

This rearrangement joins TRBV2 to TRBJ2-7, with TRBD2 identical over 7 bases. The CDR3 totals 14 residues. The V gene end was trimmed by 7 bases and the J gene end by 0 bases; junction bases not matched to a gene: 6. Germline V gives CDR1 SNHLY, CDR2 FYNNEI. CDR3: CASKSGLPSYEQYF. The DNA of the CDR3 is TGTGCCAGCAAATCGGGACTACCCTCCTACGAGCAGTACTTC.

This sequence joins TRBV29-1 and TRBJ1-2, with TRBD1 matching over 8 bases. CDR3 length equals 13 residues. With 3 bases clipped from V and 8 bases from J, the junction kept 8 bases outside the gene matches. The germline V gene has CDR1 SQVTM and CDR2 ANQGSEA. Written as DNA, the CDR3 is TGCAGCGTTGAGGCCTCAGGGGGCGACGGCTACACCTTC. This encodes CSVEASGGDGYTF.

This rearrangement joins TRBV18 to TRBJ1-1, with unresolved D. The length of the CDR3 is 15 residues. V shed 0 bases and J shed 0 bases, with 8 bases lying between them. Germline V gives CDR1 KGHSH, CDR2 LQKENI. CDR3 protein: CASSPPPGLNTEAFF. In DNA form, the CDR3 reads TGTGCCAGCTCACCACCGCCGGGGTTGAACACTGAAGCTTTCTTT. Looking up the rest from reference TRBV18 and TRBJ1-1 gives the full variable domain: NAGVMQNPRHLVRRRGQEARLRCSPMKGHSHVYWYRQLPEEGLKFMVYLQKENIIDESGMPKERFSAEFPKEGPSILRIQQVVRGDSAAYFCASSPPPGLNTEAFFGQGTRLTVV.

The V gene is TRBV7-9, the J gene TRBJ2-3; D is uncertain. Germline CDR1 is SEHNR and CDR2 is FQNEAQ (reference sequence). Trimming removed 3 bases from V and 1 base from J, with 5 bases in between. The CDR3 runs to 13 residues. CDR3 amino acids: CASSFSGTDTQYF. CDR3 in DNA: TGTGCCAGCAGCTTTTCAGGCACAGATACGCAGTATTTT.